This T cell receptor beta chain was documented in a study of blood T cell repertoires in COVID-19 (TCRdb year 2020). Background for the entire study: The collaborator samples originated in the United States, Italy and Spain and spanned the acute and convalescent phases of COVID-19. The repertoires were released in a freely available public database intended as a resource for research on the immune response to SARS-CoV-2. The dataset comprised deeply sampled blood TCRbeta repertoires from subjects exposed to, actively infected with, or recovered from COVID-19. The sample metadata nearly always contained a de-identified subject ID, COVID-19 status, age in years and sex. The prospective study material was composed of cDNA or gDNA derived from T cells, B-cell-depleted T cells, or PBMCs. Where available, HLA class I and class II types were taken from metadata supplied by the sample provider and were not determined by assay-based typing. Samples were obtained from the ongoing ImmuneRACE study (first 160 participants) and from 1,254 subjects provided by 6 global collaborators. What the research found in general, with its limitations: The quantity of clinical and demographic metadata differed by source and by participant and was supplied without curation.

The immunoSEQ Assay, a bias-controlled multiplex PCR, was used to amplify TCRbeta CDR3 regions from genomic DNA. The authors processed their data as follows. Nucleated cell counts per sample were estimated from amplification of reference gene primers within the assay. Sequence reads were collapsed and filtered to measure the absolute abundance of every unique TCRbeta CDR3 rearrangement. For each sample, productive Simpson clonality was calculated by taking the square root of Simpson's diversity index across productive rearrangements. This immuneACCESS table, as held by TCRdb, lists in-frame sequences with V and J called but not all clones. Of the missing ones, under half trace to an unresolved V gene in checked studies; the others have no known cause. The V and J calls and clone size come from that table; D and trimming were worked out from the DNA. Within this sample are some 100,000 clones, with around 88% of them counted one time only. 8.1% of the sample is held by the ten biggest clonotypes.

Regarding this clone: What antigen it recognizes has not been identified. The sample holds no much larger clone one base away, and base qualities are not on file.

After removal of 2 bases from V and 6 bases from J, the junction retains 8 bases not matched to a gene. Taken from cysteine to phenylalanine, the CDR3 has 16 residues. Only the CDR3 DNA is retained, 48 bases long and in frame from the first base. The germline V gene (reference sequence) yields SGHNT for CDR1 and YYREEE for CDR2. The collaborating institutions used their own protocols to collect whole blood in K2EDTA tubes. Collaborator samples were shipped for TCRbeta analysis as frozen whole blood, isolated PBMCs, or DNA extracted from either sample type. The clonotype originates from a woman between 65 and 79 years old with acute or convalescent COVID-19. The chain is encoded by TRBV5-4 joined to TRBJ2-2; 9 middle bases align to TRBD2. Specimen: peripheral blood. This receptor carries the CDR3 CASSLLAGGLSGELFF. The nucleotide sequence is given as TGTGCCAGCAGCTTATTGGCGGGGGGGCTCTCCGGGGAGCTGTTTTTT.